These 8 T cell receptor beta chains were sequenced from one sample in a study of cytomegalovirus exposure and HLA in healthy donors. Sequencing used immunoSEQ multiplex PCR; TCRdb keeps in-frame clones, though not all of them. The table has about 200,000 clones, roughly three quarters seen once. Sequencing used PBMCs. All receptors derive from a woman aged 25-40 years in good health and CMV-seronegative.

Notes on this clone: The germline gene is not matched at one end of the junction; a read error may be the cause. The chain links TRBV13 to TRBJ2-1; 8 bases line up with TRBD2. The CDR3 totals 16 residues. The V gene's germline CDR1 is PRHDT and CDR2 FYEKMQ (reference sequence). This CDR3 reads CASSLGPGLDHNEQFF. The CDR3 nucleotides are TGTGCCAGCAGTTTAGGGCCGGGACTAGACCATAATGAGCAGTTCTTC.

V usage is TRBV6-6 and J usage is TRBJ2-7; D may be TRBD1 (5 bases). The CDR3 has 12 amino acids. The germline V gene has CDR1 MNHNY and CDR2 SVGAGI (reference sequence). V shed 6 bases and J shed 3 bases, with 9 bases lying between them. CDR3 sequence (DNA): TGTGCCAGCAGGACCGACAGCTACGAGCAGTACTTC. It specifies CASRTDSYEQYF.

The chain links TRBV28 to TRBJ1-5; 11 bases are shared with TRBD1. Germline CDR1 reads MDHEN; CDR2 reads SYDVKM. This CDR3 spans 15 amino acids. V was clipped by 6 bases and J by 7 bases; unmatched bases: 8. This CDR3 reads CASSSGTGGNQPQHF. The CDR3 region has the DNA TGTGCCAGCAGCTCCGGGACAGGGGGTAACCAGCCCCAGCATTTT.

This clone was detected only once. The chain couples TRBV4-1 to TRBJ1-2; 7 nucleotides agree with TRBD1. The CDR3 totals 14 residues. The ends lost 7 bases at V and 0 bases at J; junction bases unmatched: 5. The V gene's germline CDR1 is MGHRA and CDR2 YSYEKL. The CDR3 DNA sequence: TGCGCCAGCAACACAGACAGGGCTAACTATGGCTACACCTTC. Amino acid sequence: CASNTDRANYGYTF.

The chain is built from TRBV27 and TRBJ2-2; 9 nucleotides align to TRBD2. V was pared by 6 bases and J by 6 bases, with 14 bases of the junction left unmatched. The CDR3 sequence is 17 residues long. Per the germline V gene, CDR1 is MNHEY and CDR2 is SMNVEV (reference sequence). The CDR3 coding sequence is TGTGCCAGCAGCCCGCCTCCAGGCAGCGGGGGGTCCGGGGAGCTGTTTTTT. This encodes CASSPPPGSGGSGELFF.

The chain has TRBV27 and TRBJ2-7; D perhaps matches TRBD1 (5 bases). Germline CDR1 reads MNHEY; CDR2 reads SMNVEV (reference sequence). Between the trimmed V and J ends, which lost 5 bases and 4 bases, there was a span of 12 bases. The CDR3 consists of 13 residues. This chain's CDR3 is CASSHGHHYEQYF. CDR3 bases: TGTGCCAGCAGTCACGGACACCATTACGAGCAGTACTTC.

V is TRBV30 and J is TRBJ1-2; unclear D gene. This CDR3 comprises 14 residues. Trimming removed 3 bases at V and 1 base at J, with 12 bases between. In germline, CDR1 is GTSNPN, CDR2 SVGIG (reference sequence). CDR3 nucleotide sequence: TGTGCCTGGAGCCGGTCTCAATTTAACTATGGCTACACCTTC. Its translation is CAWSRSQFNYGYTF.

The chain has TRBV19 and TRBJ1-1; 9 bases line up with TRBD1. The length of the CDR3 is 15 residues. Looked up from germline, CDR1 is LNHDA and CDR2 is SQIVND (reference sequence). V shed 9 bases and J 5 bases; nucleotides not matched to a gene: 13. CDR3 DNA: TGTGCCAGCCGGGACAGGGAAGGTTGGGCTACTGAAGCTTTCTTT. It yields the protein CASRDREGWATEAFF.